Presented here are 23 T cell receptor beta chains from one specimen sequenced in a study of blood T cells in healthy people across ages. With a J-beta primer mix and a sample-barcoded 5' primer, a second PCR ran about 7 to 12 cycles. TCRdb re-called the 5' RACE reads through MiXCR, storing one row per CDR3 protein. The repertoire holds hundreds of thousands of distinct CDR3 sequences, with about 34% as singletons. Sequenced sample: blood. Receptor source: a woman over 75 in good health.

This clonotype has more than one count but fewer than ten. The DNA of the CDR3 is TGTGCCAGCAGCCAAGCCGGGTCCCAGCCCCAGCATTTT. Its protein is CASSQAGSQPQHF. This chain links TRBV3-1 with TRBJ1-5; D not certain. From germline, CDR1 is LGHDT and CDR2 YNNKEL (reference sequence). Trimming shortened V by 1 base and J by 7 bases, and 8 bases separated the two germline ends. The CDR3 has 13 amino acids.

Notes on this clonotype: This may be a read error: a much more frequent sequence differs by one nucleotide. V usage is TRBV12-3 or TRBV12-4 and J usage is TRBJ2-1; 8 bases match TRBD1. This CDR3 has 14 amino acids. With 4 bases clipped from V and 6 bases from J, the junction kept 5 bases outside the gene matches. CDR3 protein: CASSWSGQGNEQFF. Written as DNA, the CDR3 is TGTGCCAGCAGTTGGAGTGGACAGGGCAATGAGCAGTTCTTC.

This clonotype came up many times. J is TRBJ1-5 and V is TRBV12-3 or TRBV12-4; TRBD1 matches 9 bases. The CDR3 runs to 15 residues. After removal of 6 bases from V and 5 bases from J, the junction contained 8 bases not matched to a gene. CDR3 region: CASSRGTGYDQPQHF. The DNA of the CDR3 is TGTGCCAGCAGCCGTGGGACAGGGTACGATCAGCCCCAGCATTTT.

The chain has TRBV11-3 and TRBJ2-1; D possibly corresponds to TRBD1 (6 bases). The CDR3 spans 15 residues. Trimming took 2 bases from V and 5 from J, leaving 13 bases between them. CDR1 and CDR2 from the germline V gene are SGHNT and YENEEA. This CDR3 reads CASSLRQGSDNEQFF. In nucleotides, the CDR3 is TGTGCCAGCAGCTTAAGGCAGGGGAGTGACAATGAGCAGTTCTTC.

This clonotype was counted many times. The chain couples TRBV28 to TRBJ1-2; possibly TRBD1 for D (6 bases). V dropped 7 bases and J dropped 10 bases, with 16 bases sitting between them. The CDR3 length is 12 residues. Germline V CDR1 and CDR2: MDHEN, SYDVKM. The CDR3 DNA sequence: TGTGCCAGCAAACCCGTACAGGGAGACTACACCTTC. Protein: CASKPVQGDYTF.

This clonotype was detected ten times or more. The chain links TRBV7-3 to TRBJ2-7; 8 nucleotides line up with TRBD2. Germline loops: CDR1 SGHTA, CDR2 FQGTGA. J gave up 5 bases and V 5 bases, and 5 bases lay outside the gene matches. The CDR3 runs to 13 residues. CDR3 nucleotide sequence: TGTGCCAGCAGCCTCACGGGGGGGGACGAGCAGTACTTC. Amino acid sequence: CASSLTGGDEQYF.

The chain is built from TRBV5-1 and TRBJ2-1; possible D gene TRBD2, 5 bases. Between the trimmed V and J ends, which lost 0 bases and 13 bases, there was a span of 17 bases. CDR3 size: 14 residues. Germline loops: CDR1 SGHRS, CDR2 YFSETQ. CDR3 amino acids: CASSLDSAKNIQFF. As DNA, the CDR3 is TGCGCCAGCAGCTTGGATAGCGCAAAAAACATTCAGTTCTTC.

This clonotype has a handful of counts. The chain is built from TRBV12-3 or TRBV12-4 and TRBJ2-5, with D tentatively TRBD2 (5 bases). Trimming removed 3 bases from V and 5 bases from J, with 13 bases in between. The CDR3 runs 14 residues. Written as DNA, the CDR3 is TGTGCCAGCAGTTTGGGCAGGCGCGGGGAGACCCAGTACTTC. Translating gives CASSLGRRGETQYF.

Ten or more counts support this clonotype. The chain couples TRBV20-1 to TRBJ1-1; D remains ambiguous. This CDR3 spans 14 amino acids. The germline gives CDR1 DFQATT, CDR2 SNEGSKA (reference sequence). V gave up 6 bases and J gave up 5 bases, with 19 bases separating them. The CDR3 sequence is CSAPPDPGGTEAFF. In DNA form, the CDR3 reads TGCAGTGCCCCCCCCGACCCCGGAGGGACTGAAGCTTTCTTT.

This clonotype was counted ten times or more. This sequence joins TRBV15 and TRBJ1-5; no clear D gene. CDR1 is LNHNV and CDR2 is YYDKDF in the germline V gene (reference sequence). V shed 0 bases and J shed 7 bases, with 7 bases lying between them. This CDR3 is 13 amino acids long. As DNA, the CDR3 is TGTGCCACCAGCAGAGATTGGGGACAGCCCCAGCATTTT. Translation gives CATSRDWGQPQHF.

The chain recombines TRBV6-1 with TRBJ1-1, with 8 bases identical to TRBD1. The junction had 12 bases not matched to a gene; V was cut back by 6 bases and J by 6 bases. The CDR3 totals 15 residues. Germline values: CDR1 MNHNS, CDR2 SASEGT. The CDR3 region has the DNA TGTGCCAGCAGACCTTTGAAGGACAGGGCGGCTGAAGCTTTCTTT. It yields the protein CASRPLKDRAAEAFF.

This chain connects TRBV19 to TRBJ2-1; possible D gene TRBD2, 6 bases. The length of the CDR3 is 16 residues. Germline CDR1 and CDR2: LNHDA and SQIVND (reference sequence). The germline V and J ends were trimmed by 0 bases and 2 bases, with 11 bases remaining between them. DNA of the CDR3: TGTGCCAGTAGTATAGATCAGGCGGGGACCTACAATGAGCAGTTCTTC. Protein sequence: CASSIDQAGTYNEQFF.

The V call is TRBV6-4, the J call TRBJ2-3; 14 nucleotides line up with TRBD2. The germline V gene has CDR1 MRHNA and CDR2 SNTAGT. The CDR3 length is 18 residues. Trimming cost V 6 bases and J 9 bases; bases outside gene matches: 17. Here the CDR3 DNA reads TGTGCCAGCAGCCCTGGAGGGACTAGCGGGAGTTATGGAGGGACGCAGTATTTT. It encodes CASSPGGTSGSYGGTQYF.

This clonotype was picked up many times. The chain uses TRBV5-1 and TRBJ1-1, with D maybe TRBD1 (6 bases). The V end was cut by 4 bases, the J end by 2 bases, with 12 bases between. This CDR3 region has 14 residues. Looked up from germline, CDR1 is SGHRS and CDR2 is YFSETQ. CDR3 sequence (DNA): TGCGCCAGCAGCCCGGAGGGGGTTAACACTGAAGCTTTCTTT. Translating it yields CASSPEGVNTEAFF.

This clonotype showed up just a few times. The chain uses TRBV20-1 and TRBJ1-1; no reliable D call. From germline, CDR1 is DFQATT and CDR2 SNEGSKA (reference sequence). The CDR3 totals 11 residues. Trimming took off 3 bases at V and 8 bases at J, with 10 bases between the two ends. CDR3 nucleotides: TGCAGTGCTAGGGAGTCGGGGGAAGCTTTCTTT. As protein: CSARESGEAFF.

This clonotype was counted ten times or more. The chain is built from TRBV10-3 and TRBJ1-5; D gene ambiguous. The V gene's germline CDR1 is ENHRY and CDR2 SYGVKD. Trimming took off 4 bases at V and 7 bases at J, with 11 bases between the two ends. This CDR3 has 13 amino acids. The CDR3 DNA follows: TGTGCCATCAGTGTTAGCGAGGTCCAGCCCCAGCATTTT. It yields the protein CAISVSEVQPQHF.

This clonotype appeared many times. The chain employs TRBV27 and TRBJ1-2, with unresolved D. The CDR3 consists of 13 residues. Trimming cost V 4 bases and J 4 bases, with 10 bases left between them. Per the germline V gene, CDR1 is MNHEY and CDR2 is SMNVEV (reference sequence). CDR3 loop: CASSSSALYGYTF. CDR3 coding DNA: TGTGCCAGCAGTTCGTCAGCGCTCTATGGCTACACCTTC.

This clonotype was detected only a few times. This may come from a read error, since a much larger clone is one base off. The V call is TRBV12-3 or TRBV12-4, the J call TRBJ2-3; 7 bases agree with TRBD1. V gave up 8 bases and J gave up 0 bases; unmatched junction bases: 8. There are 15 residues in the CDR3. The CDR3 loop reads CASAKQGVSTDTQYF. The CDR3 DNA follows: TGTGCCAGCGCTAAGCAGGGGGTGAGCACAGATACGCAGTATTTT.

This clonotype occurred many times. The chain joins TRBV2 to TRBJ2-7; D remains unclear. The CDR3 length is 14 residues. V was trimmed by 3 bases and J by 2 bases, leaving 11 bases between them. Germline CDR1 and CDR2: SNHLY and FYNNEI. CDR3 bases: TGTGCCAGCAGTGAGGGCCGGAAACCCTACGAGCAGTACTTC. Its translation is CASSEGRKPYEQYF. The variable domain in full, completed from reference TRBV2 and TRBJ2-7, reads EPEVTQTPSHQVTQMGQEVILRCVPISNHLYFYWYRQILGQKVEFLVSFYNNEISEKSEIFDDQFSVERPDGSNFTLKIRSTKLEDSAMYFCASSEGRKPYEQYFGPGTRLTVT.

The chain recombines TRBV2 with TRBJ1-1; D is possibly TRBD1 (6 bases). Germline CDR1 and CDR2: SNHLY and FYNNEI. The CDR3 length is 14 residues. Trimming stripped 5 bases from V and 3 bases from J, with 13 bases between. The CDR3 loop reads CASSPIRGHTEAFF. The CDR3 DNA reads TGTGCCAGCAGTCCGATTCGGGGGCACACTGAAGCTTTCTTT.

The chain uses TRBV4-2 and TRBJ2-6; maybe TRBD1 (5 bases). This CDR3 is built from 17 residues. Germline V CDR1 and CDR2: LGHNA, YNFKEQ. Deletions cut 1 base from V and 0 bases from J, with 10 bases between. CDR3 amino acids: CASSQADRISGANVLTF. The CDR3 bases are TGTGCCAGCAGCCAAGCAGACAGAATCTCTGGGGCCAACGTCCTGACTTTC.

The genes are TRBV24-1 and TRBJ2-1; D is perhaps TRBD2 (7 bases). Trimming removed 4 bases from V and 8 bases from J, with 17 bases in between. Germline V gives CDR1 KGHDR, CDR2 SFDVKD. The CDR3 has 15 amino acids. CDR3 in DNA: TGTGCCACCAGTGAATGGGGGGGGCCAGGGGATGAGCAGTTCTTC. Translating gives CATSEWGGPGDEQFF.

This clonotype was detected only a few times. This may stem from a read error, because a much larger clone lies one nucleotide away. The chain links TRBV11-2 to TRBJ2-1; D ambiguous. This CDR3 region has 13 residues. V was shortened by 2 bases and J by 7 bases, with 9 bases between the two germline ends. CDR1 is SGHAT and CDR2 is FQNNGV in the germline V gene. CDR3 residues: CASSLYGGNEQFF. The CDR3 DNA is TGTGCCAGCAGCTTATATGGTGGGAATGAGCAGTTCTTC.